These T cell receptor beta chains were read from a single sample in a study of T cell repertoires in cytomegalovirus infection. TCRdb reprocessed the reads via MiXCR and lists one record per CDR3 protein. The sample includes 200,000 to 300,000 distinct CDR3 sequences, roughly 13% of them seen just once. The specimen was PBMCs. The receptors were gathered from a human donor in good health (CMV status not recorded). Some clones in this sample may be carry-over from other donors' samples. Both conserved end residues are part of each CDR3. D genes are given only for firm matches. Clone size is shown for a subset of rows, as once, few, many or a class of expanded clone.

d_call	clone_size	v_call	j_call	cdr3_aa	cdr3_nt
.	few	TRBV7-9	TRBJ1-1	CASSLTGAENTEAFF	TGTGCCAGCAGCTTGACGGGGGCTGAGAACACTGAAGCTTTCTTT
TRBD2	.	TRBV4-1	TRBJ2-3	CASSHRLAGGSTDTQYF	TGCGCCAGCAGCCACCGACTAGCGGGGGGCAGCACGGATACGCAGTATTTT
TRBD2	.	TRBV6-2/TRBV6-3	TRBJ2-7	CASSYPAAGVIEQYF	TGTGCCAGCAGTTACCCCGCCGCGGGAGTAATTGAGCAGTACTTC
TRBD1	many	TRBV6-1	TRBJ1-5	CASTPVDRAQPQHF	TGTGCCAGCACGCCCGTTGACAGGGCCCAGCCCCAGCATTTT
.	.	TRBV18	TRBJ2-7	CASSPVVAEGYEQYF	TGTGCCAGCTCACCAGTGGTAGCGGAGGGGTACGAGCAGTACTTC
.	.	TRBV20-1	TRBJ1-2	CSAKGGGWYSYGYTF	TGCAGTGCCAAGGGGGGGGGGTGGTACTCCTATGGCTACACCTTC
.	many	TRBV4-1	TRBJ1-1	CASSQDRPGVLTEAFF	TGCGCCAGCAGCCAAGATCGGCCGGGGGTTCTCACTGAAGCTTTCTTT
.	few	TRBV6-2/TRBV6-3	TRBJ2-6	CASSNPNSSGANVLTF	TGTGCCAGCAGTAACCCCAACAGCTCTGGGGCCAACGTCCTGACTTTC
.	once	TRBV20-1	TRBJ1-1	CSVAGLTNTEAFF	TGCAGTGTAGCGGGACTGACGAACACTGAAGCTTTCTTT
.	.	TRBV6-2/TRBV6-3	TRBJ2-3	CASSQITDTQYF	TGTGCCAGCAGCCAGATCACAGATACGCAGTATTTT
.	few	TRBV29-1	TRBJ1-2	CSVYPQNYGYTF	TGCAGCGTTTATCCACAGAACTATGGCTACACCTTC
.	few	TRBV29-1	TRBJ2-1	CSVVPKNNEQFF	TGCAGCGTTGTCCCCAAGAACAATGAGCAGTTCTTC
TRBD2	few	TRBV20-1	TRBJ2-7	CSATSHSGSIYEQYF	TGCAGTGCTACTTCCCATAGCGGGAGCATTTACGAGCAGTACTTC
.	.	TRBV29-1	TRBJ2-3	CSVVLGDTQYF	TGCAGCGTTGTTCTTGGAGATACGCAGTATTTT
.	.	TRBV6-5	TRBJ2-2	CASRPLTGELFF	TGTGCCAGCAGACCCCTCACCGGGGAGCTGTTTTTT
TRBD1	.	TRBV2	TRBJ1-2	CASSEPSGTGDRGYTF	TGTGCCAGCAGTGAACCATCCGGGACAGGGGATCGGGGCTACACCTTC
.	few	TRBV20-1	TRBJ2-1	CSASPGGRYNEQFF	TGCAGTGCTAGTCCGGGGGGCAGGTACAATGAGCAGTTCTTC
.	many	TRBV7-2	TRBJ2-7	CASSPLPGLEVYEQYF	TGTGCCAGCAGCCCACTCCCGGGACTCGAAGTTTACGAGCAGTACTTC
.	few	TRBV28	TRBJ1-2	CASSPLGGLEGYTF	TGTGCCAGCAGTCCCCTAGGAGGGCTAGAGGGCTACACCTTC
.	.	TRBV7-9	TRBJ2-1	CASSFGENEQFF	TGTGCCAGCAGCTTCGGGGAGAATGAGCAGTTCTTC
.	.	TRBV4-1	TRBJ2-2	CASSQDRGGFGNTGELFF	TGCGCCAGCAGCCAAGATCGCGGGGGCTTCGGGAACACCGGGGAGCTGTTTTTT
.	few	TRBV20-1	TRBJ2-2	CSALAPNTGELFF	TGCAGTGCTTTAGCGCCGAACACCGGGGAGCTGTTTTTT
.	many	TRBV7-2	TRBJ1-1	CASSFRGGNTEAFF	TGTGCCAGCAGCTTCAGAGGGGGGAACACTGAAGCTTTCTTT
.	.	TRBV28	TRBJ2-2	CASRLGLSIGELFF	TGTGCCAGCAGGTTGGGACTGTCCATCGGGGAGCTGTTTTTT
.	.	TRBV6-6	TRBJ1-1	CASSYTGSWRDYTEAFF	TGTGCCAGCAGTTACACGGGGTCATGGAGGGACTACACTGAAGCTTTCTTT
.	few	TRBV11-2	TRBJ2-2	CASSPFRELFF	TGTGCCAGCAGTCCGTTCCGGGAGCTGTTTTTT
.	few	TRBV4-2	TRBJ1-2	CASSQASDMEAYTF	TGTGCCAGCAGCCAAGCGTCGGATATGGAGGCCTACACCTTC
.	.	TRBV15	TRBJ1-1	CATSRVRLMNTEAFF	TGTGCCACCAGCAGAGTCCGTCTCATGAACACTGAAGCTTTCTTT
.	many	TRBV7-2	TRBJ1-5	CASSLIQGQNQPQHF	TGTGCCAGCAGCTTAATCCAGGGACAAAATCAGCCCCAGCATTTT